Reported below is one T cell receptor beta chain. Sequencing was performed with immunoSEQ multiplex PCR; in TCRdb, only in-frame clones are kept and a portion is missing. Here the sample spans approximately 150,000 clones, roughly 82% being singletons. This sample stems from a study of blood T cell repertoires in COVID-19. V shed 4 bases and J 4 bases; nucleotides not matched to a gene: 9. CDR3 length equals 16 residues. This TCR came from a human donor in a cohort sampled during active COVID-19. The J gene is TRBJ2-4, the V gene TRBV5-3, with TRBD2 matching over 9 bases. TRBV5-3 is placed among ORFs of uncertain function. The sequencing sample was made of peripheral blood. The CDR3 spells CARSNRGTSRKNIQYF. In DNA, the CDR3 is TGTGCCAGAAGCAACCGCGGGACTAGCCGGAAAAACATTCAGTACTTC.